These 13 T cell receptor beta chains were all obtained from the same sample, sequenced in a study of blood T cell repertoires in COVID-19. Clones were read by immunoSEQ multiplex PCR, and TCRdb kept only the in-frame ones, dropping some. This sample has fewer than 350,000 clones, with 70% to 90% found just once. Material: peripheral blood. These receptors were obtained from a man younger than 35 with active or convalescent COVID-19.

The genes are TRBV29-1 and TRBJ2-5; possibly TRBD1 for D (5 bases). V gave up 6 bases and J gave up 2 bases, with 16 bases separating them. This CDR3 contains 14 residues. Per the germline V gene, CDR1 is SQVTM and CDR2 is ANQGSEA. The CDR3 coding sequence is TGCAGCGTGCGACATTGGACACCACAAGAGACCCAGTACTTC. Translating it yields CSVRHWTPQETQYF. Complete variable domain (other parts from reference TRBV29-1 and TRBJ2-5): SAVISQKPSRDICQRGTSLTIQCQVDSQVTMMFWYRQQPGQSLTLIATANQGSEATYESGFVIDKFPISRPNLTFSTLTVSNMSPEDSSIYLCSVRHWTPQETQYFGPGTRLLVL.

This sequence joins TRBV9 and TRBJ2-1; D unclear. Per the germline V gene, CDR1 is SGDLS and CDR2 is YYNGEE. V was cut by 1 base and J by 8 bases, with 10 bases left in between. The CDR3 is 13 amino acids. CDR3 sequence reads: CASSVPPSHEQFF. CDR3 nucleotide sequence: TGTGCCAGCAGCGTACCCCCCTCCCATGAGCAGTTCTTC.

This chain links TRBV6-1 with TRBJ1-4; D is undetermined. The CDR3 totals 13 residues. Germline loops: CDR1 MNHNS, CDR2 SASEGT. Trimming took off 1 base at V and 4 bases at J, with 4 bases between the two ends. CDR3 in amino acids: CASSEVLNEKLFF. In nucleotides, the CDR3 is TGTGCCAGCAGTGAAGTCCTTAATGAAAAACTGTTTTTT.

V is TRBV7-9 and J is TRBJ2-7; TRBD1 matches 9 bases. Looked up from germline, CDR1 is SEHNR and CDR2 is FQNEAQ (reference sequence). This CDR3 comprises 14 residues. V lost 5 bases and J lost 3; bases outside the gene matches: 5. The CDR3: CASSTDRGDYEQYF. CDR3 in DNA: TGTGCCAGCAGCACGGACAGGGGAGACTACGAGCAGTACTTC.

The gene calls are TRBV13 and TRBJ2-7, with TRBD2 identical over 10 bases. Unmatched junction bases numbered 5, after V lost 5 bases and J lost 4 bases. The CDR3 is made up of 14 amino acids. The germline gives CDR1 PRHDT, CDR2 FYEKMQ (reference sequence). DNA for the CDR3: TGTGCCAGCAGCCTACCGGGACTAGCGTACGAGCAGTACTTC. Translated, it gives CASSLPGLAYEQYF.

This CDR3 reads CAIRDPGDEQFF. In nucleotides, the CDR3 is TGTGCCATCAGGGACCCCGGGGATGAGCAGTTCTTC. This chain joins TRBV10-3 and TRBJ2-1; possible D gene TRBD2, 5 bases. V was trimmed by 6 bases and J by 8 bases, leaving 11 bases between them. Germline CDR1 ENHRY, CDR2 SYGVKD. This CDR3 has 12 residues.

This chain joins TRBV4-2 and TRBJ2-7; 8 bases map to TRBD2. The germline V gene has CDR1 LGHNA and CDR2 YNFKEQ. The CDR3 has 15 residues. The V gene end was trimmed by 0 bases and the J gene end by 0 bases; junction bases not matched to a gene: 1. CDR3 DNA: TGTGCCAGCAGCCAAGATAGCGGGGACTCCTACGAGCAGTACTTC. Its protein is CASSQDSGDSYEQYF.

CDR3 in amino acids: CASSQRDRGYEQYF. The DNA of the CDR3 is TGCGCCAGCAGCCAGAGGGACAGAGGATACGAGCAGTACTTC. The gene calls are TRBV4-1 and TRBJ2-7, with TRBD1 identical over 7 bases. Trimming took 3 bases from V and 4 from J; bases not matched to a gene: 6. Germline lookup yields CDR1 MGHRA and CDR2 YSYEKL. The CDR3 contains 14 residues.

This chain connects TRBV4-1 to TRBJ1-1; maybe TRBD1 (5 bases). This CDR3 spans 18 amino acids. Deletions cut 0 bases from V and 0 bases from J, with 17 bases between. Germline V gene lookup returns CDR1 MGHRA and CDR2 YSYEKL. This chain's CDR3 is CASSQDPLRTIMNTEAFF. In DNA, the CDR3 is TGCGCCAGCAGCCAAGATCCCCTAAGGACAATTATGAACACTGAAGCTTTCTTT.

The chain is built from TRBV19 and TRBJ1-1; D gene uncertain. The CDR3 covers 14 residues. CDR1 is LNHDA, CDR2 SQIVND, per germline (reference sequence). Trimming took 3 bases from V and 4 from J, leaving 12 bases between them. The CDR3 DNA follows: TGTGCCAGTAGTATTGGCGGGATTTTCACTGAAGCTTTCTTT. Protein sequence: CASSIGGIFTEAFF.

This chain connects TRBV10-3 to TRBJ2-1; D is unclear. Trimming removed 6 bases from V and 0 bases from J, with 9 bases in between. The CDR3 spans 14 residues. Germline CDR1 reads ENHRY; CDR2 reads SYGVKD. The CDR3 loop reads CAISPMSSYNEQFF. CDR3 sequence (DNA): TGTGCCATCAGCCCGATGAGCTCCTACAATGAGCAGTTCTTC.

V usage is TRBV19 and J usage is TRBJ1-2; D is possibly TRBD1 (5 bases). Trimming left V 6 bases short and J 4 bases short, with 18 bases between. CDR3 length: 15 residues. CDR1 LNHDA and CDR2 SQIVND come from the germline V gene (reference sequence). DNA for the CDR3: TGTGCCAGTAGCCACGGTGGGCAGGGAAGCTATGGCTACACCTTC. It codes for CASSHGGQGSYGYTF.

The chain has TRBV27 and TRBJ1-1; D perhaps matches TRBD1 (6 bases). The CDR3 extends over 13 amino acids. Germline CDR1 is MNHEY and CDR2 is SMNVEV (reference sequence). Trimming cost V 6 bases and J 10 bases, with 18 bases left between them. For the CDR3, the DNA is TGTGCCAGCAGGCTGACGCGGGGGGGCGCAGCTTTCTTT. Its translation is CASRLTRGGAAFF.